This is a list of T cell receptor beta chains from one sample in a study of post-analysis software for immune sequencing data. TCRdb passed the PCR reads through MiXCR, listing each CDR3 protein once. Of about 680,000 distinct CDR3 sequences in the sample, about 60% are singletons; the top ten hold around 11%. The specimen was blood. These receptors were obtained from a girl aged 2 to 9 with multiple sclerosis. The CDR3 runs from the conserved cysteine through the conserved F or W. The order of the fields is V gene, CDR3 protein.

>TRBV5-1
CASRPEGQNSPLHF
>TRBV7-6
CASSFASLDEETQYF
>TRBV10-2
CASSDPGTSGRTEQYF
>TRBV20-1
CSAVTSGPSYEQYF
>TRBV2
CASRRLATYNEQFF
>TRBV6-5
CASIKGQGHEQYF
>TRBV7-2
CASSAQTGARYGYTF
>TRBV5-1
CASSTSGWQGDEQYF
>TRBV29-1
CSAHVGQGGYEQYF
>TRBV5-1
CASSLTGPNTGELFF
>TRBV9
CASSFTSGDSYEQYF
>TRBV12-3/TRBV12-4
CASSLGPGEYEQYF
>TRBV5-1
CASSSRWAGKGNKQFF
>TRBV2
CASTWTGRSYNEQFF
>TRBV7-9
CASSTSSRSYNEQFF
>TRBV6-1
CASSENLGLYNEQFF
>TRBV24-1
CATSGHRTGGETQYF
>TRBV20-1
CNARLMDTQYF
>TRBV20-1
CSARRDRASNYGYTF
>TRBV7-2
CASSLERLAGGETQYF
>TRBV10-3
CAIRGSGDSSYNEQFF
>TRBV7-2
CASSFRTGGTRGDTQYF
>TRBV11-2
CASSLGSLRRGETQYF
>TRBV5-6
CASSFLQNSNQPQHF
>TRBV27
CASSPLSGRVYEQYF
>TRBV29-1
CSVNTGSYEQYF
>TRBV7-3
CASSLTSGHNEQFF
>TRBV11-2
CASSPEGTVSTEAFF
>TRBV20-1
CSARSRQDGYTF
>TRBV5-1
CASRASFGQSFTDTQYF
>TRBV4-2
CASSLSRQETQYF
>TRBV24-1
CATSDPRQRPMRYTF
>TRBV6-2/TRBV6-3
CASSYAGVHYGYTF
>TRBV10-3
CAIRPTGPGPTPGEQYF
>TRBV6-5
CASSGTGYHEQYF
>TRBV19
CASRTSDYNEQFF
>TRBV7-9
CASSPVAGSTYGYTF
>TRBV6-1
CASSDGTGRPYEQYF
>TRBV10-3
CAITSLAGGRNEQFF
>TRBV4-3
CASSRPWRRQSTDTQYF
>TRBV20-1
CSARKRVSGDTQYF
>TRBV12-3/TRBV12-4
CASRSGGKYEQYF
>TRBV25-1
CASSELGPYGYTF
>TRBV9
CASSVSSGELFF
>TRBV6-6
CASNLDSNQPQHF
>TRBV20-1
CSARGAEGDTQYF
>TRBV4-1
CASSQLFSPGDRVGGEQYF
>TRBV3-1
CASSQDGWGNIQYF
>TRBV5-1
CASSPGLANSYEQYF
>TRBV28
CASSSTGENYGYTF
>TRBV7-8
CASSLFTGQNTEAFF
>TRBV15
CATLLPGQGGGNEQFF
>TRBV6-2/TRBV6-3
CASRQPGTDTQYF
>TRBV14
CASSQDSTALETQYF
>TRBV5-1
CASSVDRSNTEAFF
>TRBV3-1
CASSQGRASGGSYNEQFF
>TRBV5-1
CASSVDKSGANVLTF